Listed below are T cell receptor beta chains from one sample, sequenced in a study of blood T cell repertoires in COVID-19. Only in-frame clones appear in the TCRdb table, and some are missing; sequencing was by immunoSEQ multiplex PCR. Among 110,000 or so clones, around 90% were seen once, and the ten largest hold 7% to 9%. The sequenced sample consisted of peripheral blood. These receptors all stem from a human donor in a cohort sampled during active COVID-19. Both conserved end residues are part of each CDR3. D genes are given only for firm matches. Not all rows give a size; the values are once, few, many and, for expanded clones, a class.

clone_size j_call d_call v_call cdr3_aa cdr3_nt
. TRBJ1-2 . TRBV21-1 CASSCPARGSSGWGYTF TGTGCCAGCAGCTGCCCCGCCCGGGGGAGCAGTGGCTGGGGCTACACCTTC
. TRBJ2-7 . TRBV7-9 CASSFSGRGSTYEQYF TGTGCCAGCAGCTTTTCGGGGAGGGGGTCCACCTACGAGCAGTACTTC
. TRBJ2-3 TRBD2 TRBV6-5 CASSYTGLAGDTQYF TGTGCCAGCAGTTATACGGGGCTAGCGGGAGATACGCAGTATTTT
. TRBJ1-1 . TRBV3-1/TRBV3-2 CASSQDLQKAFF TGTGCCAGCAGCCAAGATCTACAGAAGGCTTTCTTT
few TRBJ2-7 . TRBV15 CATSRDPGPYEQYF TGTGCCACCAGCAGAGATCCAGGGCCCTACGAGCAGTACTTC
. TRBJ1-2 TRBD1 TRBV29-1 CSVLMDRGYGYTF TGCAGCGTTCTCATGGACAGGGGCTATGGCTACACCTTC
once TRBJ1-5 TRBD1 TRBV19 CASSIGQGGIAGSNQPQHF TGTGCCAGTAGTATTGGACAGGGGGGGATAGCGGGAAGCAATCAGCCCCAGCATTTT
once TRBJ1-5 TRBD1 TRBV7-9 CASSPWTGESNQPQHF TGTGCCAGCAGTCCATGGACAGGGGAAAGCAATCAGCCCCAGCATTTT
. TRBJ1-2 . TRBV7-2 CASSLVGGTYGYTF TGTGCCAGCAGCTTAGTCGGGGGTACCTATGGCTACACCTTC
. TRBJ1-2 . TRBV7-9 CASSLDSLYEGYTF TGTGCCAGCAGCTTAGACAGTCTCTACGAAGGCTACACCTTC
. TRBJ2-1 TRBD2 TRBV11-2 CASSPRANRGGQYNEQFF TGTGCCAGCAGCCCCAGAGCCAATCGGGGGGGCCAATACAATGAGCAGTTCTTC
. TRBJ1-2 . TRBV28 CASSRQDPANYGYTF TGTGCCAGCAGTCGACAGGACCCAGCTAACTATGGCTACACCTTC
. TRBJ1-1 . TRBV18 CASSPDSSNTEAFF TGTGCCAGCTCGCCGGACAGTTCGAACACTGAAGCTTTCTTT
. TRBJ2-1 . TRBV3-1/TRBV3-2 CASSQDLSEQFF TGTGCCAGCAGCCAAGATCTGAGTGAGCAGTTCTTC
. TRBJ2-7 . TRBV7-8 CASTPDVYEQYF TGTGCCAGCACCCCAGATGTATACGAGCAGTACTTC
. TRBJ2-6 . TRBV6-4 CASSDQDSSGANVLTF TGTGCCAGCAGTGACCAAGACAGCTCTGGGGCCAACGTCCTGACTTTC
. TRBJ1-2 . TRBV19 CASRTGVGGTFGYTF TGTGCCAGTAGGACCGGAGTGGGGGGAACTTTTGGCTACACCTTC
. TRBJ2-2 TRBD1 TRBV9 CASSVPPGQGENGELFF TGTGCCAGCAGCGTACCGCCGGGACAGGGGGAGAACGGGGAGCTGTTTTTT
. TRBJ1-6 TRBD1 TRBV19 CASSSDRVFSPLHF TGTGCCAGTAGTAGTGACAGGGTATTTTCACCCCTCCACTTT
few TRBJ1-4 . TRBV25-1 CASSVPGTNEKLFF TGTGCCAGCAGTGTCCCGGGAACTAATGAAAAACTGTTTTTT
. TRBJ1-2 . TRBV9 CASSLGGEVRGGYTF TGTGCCAGCAGCCTCGGAGGGGAGGTTCGTGGGGGCTACACCTTC
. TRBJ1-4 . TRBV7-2 CASSPGGAGGNEKLFF TGTGCCAGCAGCCCCGGAGGTGCCGGGGGTAATGAAAAACTGTTTTTT
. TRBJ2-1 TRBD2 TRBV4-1 CASNTQGGFERTSEQYEQFF TGCGCCAGCAACACTCAAGGGGGCTTTGAACGGACTAGCGAGCAGTATGAGCAGTTCTTC
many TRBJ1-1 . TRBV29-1 CSVGAGGVYGTEAFF TGCAGCGTTGGGGCCGGGGGTGTATATGGGACTGAAGCTTTCTTT
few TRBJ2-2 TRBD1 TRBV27 CASSLKGQGTGELFF TGTGCCAGCAGTTTAAAGGGACAGGGAACCGGGGAGCTGTTTTTT
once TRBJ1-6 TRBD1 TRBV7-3 CASSLGTGVSYNSPLHF TGTGCCAGCAGCTTAGGGACAGGGGTCTCCTATAATTCACCCCTCCACTTT
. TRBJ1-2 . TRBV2 CASSETSVTSPGYTF TGTGCCAGCAGTGAAACATCAGTGACTTCCCCCGGCTACACCTTC
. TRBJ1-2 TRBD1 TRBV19 CASSIGTGDGYTF TGTGCCAGTAGTATAGGAACAGGGGACGGCTACACCTTC
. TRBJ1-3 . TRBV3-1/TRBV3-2 CASSLHGSTSSGNTIYF TGTGCCAGCAGCCTTCACGGGTCCACAAGCTCTGGAAACACCATATATTTT
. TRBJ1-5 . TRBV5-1 CASSFGGNQPQHF TGCGCCAGCAGCTTCGGGGGGAATCAGCCCCAGCATTTT
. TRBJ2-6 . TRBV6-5 CASSPPRAGANVLTF TGTGCCAGCAGTCCCCCCAGGGCTGGGGCCAACGTCCTGACTTTC
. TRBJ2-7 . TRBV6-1 CASSDLVKPLAYEQYF TGTGCCAGCAGTGATTTAGTCAAACCCTTAGCCTACGAGCAGTACTTC
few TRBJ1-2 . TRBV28 CASYGGKGYGYTF TGTGCTTCCTATGGGGGGAAGGGGTATGGCTACACCTTC
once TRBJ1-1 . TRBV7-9 CASSSVPEAFF TGTGCCAGCAGCTCGGTACCTGAAGCTTTCTTT
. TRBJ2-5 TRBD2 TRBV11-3 CASSLFPPHPTSGRGETQYF TGTGCCAGCAGCTTATTCCCGCCCCACCCGACTAGCGGGAGGGGAGAGACCCAGTACTTC
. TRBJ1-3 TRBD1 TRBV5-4 CASSRDSLSGNTIYF TGTGCCAGCAGTCGGGACAGTTTGTCTGGAAACACCATATATTTT
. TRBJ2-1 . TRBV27 CASWRAGTNEQFF TGTGCCAGCTGGCGAGCGGGGACAAATGAGCAGTTCTTC